A single T cell receptor beta chain is shown here with its context. Only in-frame clones appear in the TCRdb table, and some are missing; sequencing was by immunoSEQ multiplex PCR. This sample yields about 120,000 clones, of which roughly four fifths are seen a single time; more than 15% belongs to the top ten. The sample is drawn from a study of blood T cell repertoires in COVID-19. Study-level information: Acute and convalescent COVID-19 samples came from the United States, Italy and Spain.

CDR1 is KGHSH, CDR2 LQKENI, per germline. This CDR3 has 15 amino acids. Trimming stripped 1 base from V and 2 bases from J, with 9 bases between. The sequence was obtained from a woman between 55 and 75 years old with acute or convalescent COVID-19. Sequencing was done on a sample of peripheral blood. This rearrangement joins TRBV18 to TRBJ2-1; D not certain. CDR3 sequence (DNA): TGTGCCAGCTCACCACTCGAGACACCCTACAATGAGCAGTTCTTC. Translating it yields CASSPLETPYNEQFF.